The 9 T cell receptor beta chains below were found in one sample sequenced in a study of T cells in Graves' hyperthyroidism and ophthalmopathy. RNA transcripts served as the template for amplifying TCR beta CDR3 regions. HTBI primers drove first-round RT-PCR of the TCR CDR3. Each CDR3 protein is one row after TCRdb ran MiXCR on the multiplex PCR reads. The sample records under 800,000 distinct CDR3 sequences, around 15% being singletons. Sequenced material: blood. These receptor sequences come from a young woman with Graves' hyperthyroidism.

The J gene is TRBJ2-1, the V gene TRBV6-1; 13 bases match TRBD2. Trimming removed 5 bases from V and 3 bases from J; junction bases left unmatched: 10. The CDR3 covers 18 residues. Germline assignment: CDR1 MNHNS and CDR2 SASEGT. The DNA for the CDR3 is TGTGCCAGCAGTCCCGGGACTAGCGGGAATTTGGACTACAATGAGCAGTTCTTC. Amino acids: CASSPGTSGNLDYNEQFF.

This clonotype was counted once. V usage is TRBV27 and J usage is TRBJ2-1; D not resolved. The J call is doubtful: the DNA matches TRBJ2-7 better. CDR1 and CDR2 (germline): MNHEY, SMNVEV (reference sequence). This CDR3 is built from 14 residues. CDR3 sequence: CASSLEVPHNEQYF. CDR3 sequence (DNA): TGTGCCAGCAGTTTAGAGGTACCCCACAATGAGCAGTACTTC.

This clonotype was observed many times. The rearrangement joins TRBV12-3 or TRBV12-4 to TRBJ2-1; D is perhaps TRBD1 (6 bases). The CDR3 is 16 residues long. Trimming pared 6 bases from V and 4 bases from J, leaving 19 bases between. This CDR3 is CASSPPPGHLYNEQFF. DNA of the CDR3: TGTGCCAGCAGCCCGCCCCCGGGACACCTTTACAATGAGCAGTTCTTC.

This clonotype was counted ten times or more. This rearrangement joins TRBV20-1 to TRBJ1-1, with 8 bases matching TRBD1. The CDR3 is made up of 18 amino acids. Trimming cost V 1 base and J 2 bases; bases outside gene matches: 15. CDR1 DFQATT and CDR2 SNEGSKA come from the germline V gene (reference sequence). Written as DNA, the CDR3 is TGCAGTGCTAGAGCCCTCGCAGGGGGCTGGAGTGGTAACACTGAAGCTTTCTTT. Protein: CSARALAGGWSGNTEAFF.

This clonotype was counted between two and nine times. CDR3 residues: CASSYRGAGGDEQYF. CDR3 DNA sequence: TGTGCCAGCAGTTACCGAGGAGCGGGAGGGGACGAGCAGTACTTC. This chain uses TRBV6-1 with TRBJ2-7; TRBD2 aligns across 10 bases. Germline CDR1 MNHNS, CDR2 SASEGT. Trimming at V came to 5 bases and at J to 5 bases, leaving 9 bases not matched to a gene. This CDR3 comprises 15 residues.

This clonotype has only a few counts. The chain employs TRBV19 and TRBJ1-1; D not certain. Germline CDR1 and CDR2: LNHDA and SQIVND (reference sequence). With 6 bases removed from V and 0 bases from J, the gap between germline ends came to 5 bases. This CDR3 has 12 residues. The CDR3 sequence: CASRSLNTEAFF. The CDR3 nucleotides are TGTGCCAGTAGGTCACTGAACACTGAAGCTTTCTTT.

This clonotype occurred many times. The chain carries TRBV27 and TRBJ1-5, with TRBD1 identical over 7 bases. The CDR3 covers 16 residues. V shed 2 bases and J 4 bases; nucleotides not matched to a gene: 8. Looked up from germline, CDR1 is MNHEY and CDR2 is SMNVEV (reference sequence). The CDR3 protein is CASSLRATGPNQPQHF. The CDR3 DNA reads as TGTGCCAGCAGTTTACGAGCGACAGGGCCTAATCAGCCCCAGCATTTT.

The genes are TRBV20-1 and TRBJ2-7; TRBD2 agrees at 7 bases. The germline gives CDR1 DFQATT, CDR2 SNEGSKA (reference sequence). The CDR3 has 13 residues. V was pared by 5 bases and J by 2 bases, with 6 bases of the junction left unmatched. Here the CDR3 reads CSAEEGLTYEQYF. The CDR3 nucleotides read TGCAGTGCTGAAGAGGGACTAACCTACGAGCAGTACTTC.

V gene TRBV28 combines with J gene TRBJ2-7, with TRBD2 matching 7 bases. V gave up 3 bases and J gave up 7 bases; unmatched junction bases: 9. The CDR3 consists of 14 residues. Germline CDR1 MDHEN, CDR2 SYDVKM. In DNA form, the CDR3 reads TGTGCCAGCAGTTTGGGAGGGAGGGCGGTGGAGCAGTACTTC. Its translation is CASSLGGRAVEQYF.